This T cell receptor (beta chain) derives from a study of T-cell reconstitution after alpha-beta-depleted transplantation in children listed by TCRdb under 2016. Some background on the complete study: T-cell immune reconstitution after TCRalphabeta/CD19-depleted allogeneic hematopoietic cell transplantation in children was quantitatively tracked in the study by means of TCR repertoire profiling.

The junction shows trimming of 5 bases on V and 7 bases on J, plus 11 bases between the germline ends. The CDR3 has 12 amino acids, counting the end cysteine and phenylalanine. This entry keeps only the CDR3 DNA: 36 bases, framed from base 1. About this clonotype itself: This receptor's antigen is unknown. No much larger clone is present one base from it, and per-base qualities are unavailable.

The investigation overall reported the following: The frequencies of hyperexpanded clones fell over the following months, and after one year, T-cell counts and TCRbeta diversity were mostly attributed to newly produced T cells. The apparently early alphabetaT-cell count recovery about two months after transplant was reportedly dependent on only several hundred rapidly expanded clones derived from non-depleted graft cells. In some patients, high TCRbeta diversity at day 60 was attributed to recipient T cells and intrathymic progenitors that had survived conditioning.

Libraries were built with PCR. Instrument used: Illumina HiSeq 2500. TCR library preparation used molecular barcoding, with unique molecular identifiers applied to normalize quantification of the TCRbeta repertoire. Using fastp at Q25 and MiXCR, TCRdb reprocessed the public reads and kept productive beta chains. Identical CDR3 proteins give one entry, which carries the most common genes and DNA. Present in this sample are around 25,000 distinct CDR3 sequences, roughly a sixth of which were seen just once. 35% of the sample is taken by the ten largest. The sample's time point label, in plain terms: day 60 (about 2 months) after transplantation. Sample treatment or condition, as interpreted from the label and publication: allogeneic hematopoietic cell transplantation with graft depleted of TCRalphabeta T cells and CD19 B cells. TCRalphabeta/CD19-depleted allogeneic hematopoietic cell grafts were given to the transplant recipients, all of whom were children.

Specimen: PBMCs, mostly from graft donor cells, collected 60 days after TCRalphabeta/CD19-depleted stem cell transplant. Here the chain combines TRBV12-3 or TRBV12-4 and TRBJ1-1; the D gene is not confidently resolved. The TCR was taken from a male patient aged 2-15 years who had a stem cell transplant for acute lymphoblastic leukemia, so the T cells may come from the graft donor. The sequenced DNA is TGTGCCAGCAGTCGACTTGGAAATGAAGCTTTCTTT. Its protein product is CASSRLGNEAFF.